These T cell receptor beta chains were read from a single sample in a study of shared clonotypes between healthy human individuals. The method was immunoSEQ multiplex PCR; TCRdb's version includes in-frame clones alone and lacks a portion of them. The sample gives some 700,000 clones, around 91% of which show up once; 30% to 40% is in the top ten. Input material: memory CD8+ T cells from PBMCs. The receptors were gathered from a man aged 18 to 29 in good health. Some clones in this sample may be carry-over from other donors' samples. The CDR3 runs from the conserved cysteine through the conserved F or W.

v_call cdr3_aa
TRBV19 CASSTDRAPGYTF
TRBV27 CASSDRGEDEKLFF
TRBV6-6 CASSYSTELEAFF
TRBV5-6 CASSDRGQNTGELFF
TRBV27 CASSLMAGATYNEQFF
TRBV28 CASSLIRGGNTEAFF
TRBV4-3 CASSQGWTGRSPLHF
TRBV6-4 CASSDSGLATDTQYF
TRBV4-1 CASSHPPGGTEAFF
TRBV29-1 CSSRGVTDTQYF
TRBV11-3 CASSPQGRESTDTQYF
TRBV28 CASTSVRGRYEQYF
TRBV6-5 CASSYARPAYNEQFF